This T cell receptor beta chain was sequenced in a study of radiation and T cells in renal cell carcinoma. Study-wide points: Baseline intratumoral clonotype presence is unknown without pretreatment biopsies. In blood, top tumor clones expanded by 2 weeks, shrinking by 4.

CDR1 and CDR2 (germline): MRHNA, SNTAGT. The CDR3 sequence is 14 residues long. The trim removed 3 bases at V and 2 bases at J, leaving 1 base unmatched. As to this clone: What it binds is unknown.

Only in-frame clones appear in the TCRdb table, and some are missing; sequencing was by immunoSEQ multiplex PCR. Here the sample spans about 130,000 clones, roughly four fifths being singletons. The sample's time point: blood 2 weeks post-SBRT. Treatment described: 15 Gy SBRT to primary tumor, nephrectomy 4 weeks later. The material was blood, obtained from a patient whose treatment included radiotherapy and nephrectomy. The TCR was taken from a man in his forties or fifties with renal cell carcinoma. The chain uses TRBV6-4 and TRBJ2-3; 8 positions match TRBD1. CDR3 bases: TGTGCCAGCAGTGAGGGACAGGCCACAGATACGCAGTATTTT. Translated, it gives CASSEGQATDTQYF.